This TCR beta chain originates from a study of control samples from healthy donors and cancer patients. CDR1 is MNHEY, CDR2 SMNVEV, per germline (reference sequence). This CDR3 comprises 17 residues. The V end lost 5 bases, the J end lost 7 bases, and 23 bases lay between the germline ends. Method: immunoSEQ multiplex PCR; TCRdb's copy keeps in-frame clones and lacks some. The sample contains around 180,000 clones, roughly 94% of which appear only once. The sequence was collected from a woman aged 18-29 years in good health. Sequencing used blood. The chain links TRBV27 to TRBJ2-2, with D perhaps given as TRBD1 or TRBD2 (6 bases each). Here the CDR3 reads CASSTLQGRTGVGELFF. CDR3 coding DNA: TGTGCCAGCAGTACGCTACAGGGACGGACGGGGGTCGGGGAGCTGTTTTTT.